The sample holds a few counts of the clone carrying this T cell receptor (beta chain). Its antigen is unidentified. Germline V CDR1 and CDR2: SGHAT, FQNNGV. Between the trimmed V and J ends, which lost 4 bases and 4 bases, there was a span of 17 bases. The CDR3 covers 15 residues. The entry originates in a study of early T cells in non-severe SARS-CoV-2 infection. Study as a whole: Chains were unpaired, as sequencing was done on bulk RNA from unsorted whole blood. Study-wide findings and caveats: VDJdb matches were skewed toward anti-spike CD8 T cell responses.

Unique molecular identifiers were added to individual cDNA molecules. Using its own MiXCR run on the 5' RACE reads, TCRdb lists one record per CDR3 protein. Here the sample spans 83,000 or so distinct CDR3 sequences, over 9.5% being singletons. V is TRBV11-2 and J is TRBJ2-7; D is uncertain. This sequence originates from an adult who was a healthcare worker with PCR-confirmed SARS-CoV-2 infection or an uninfected control (not recorded which). Sequenced here: whole blood, sampled at baseline. In nucleotides, the CDR3 is TGTGCCAGCAGCTCTCCAGCCTTACGAAGATACGAGCAGTACTTC. Protein sequence: CASSSPALRRYEQYF.